This T cell receptor beta chain was documented in a study of shared clonotypes between healthy human individuals (dated by TCRdb to about 2020). Turning to the overall study: A couple of women and three men aged 18 to 49 years were included in the cohort. For each donor, CD4 naive and CD4 memory were each given three plates, CD8 naive was given two plates, and CD8 memory was given one plate. To estimate repertoire size and how much clonotype sharing occurs between individuals, the study deeply sequenced the blood TCR repertoires of a handful of healthy adults. To increase sequencing depth and limit assay-specific biases, different laboratories used diverse techniques to prepare libraries and sequence TCR repertoires. Per donor, leukapheresis produced somewhere between about 0.9 and 9.5 billion PBMCs.

Here is what the overall study found, with its caveats: Larger estimated clonotype richness was generally found for naive subsets than for memory subsets. Sharing across several donors was observed for about 4.8% of naive CD4, less than 4% of naive CD8, about 2.3% of memory CD4, and roughly 0.43% of memory CD8 clonotypes. Compared with non-shared clonotypes, the clonotypes found in all four sorted-subset donors had higher generation probabilities. Sampling was restricted to blood, and TCR repertoires in tissues likely differ from the TCR repertoires found in blood. The genetic and exposure-history diversity represented was limited by the small number of donors. Based on pairwise subsampling, the degree of clonotype sharing among donors was expected to be affected by sequencing depth. Rarefaction of sorted-subset datasets indicated incomplete sequencing despite the large sequencing depth.

Using the deep immunoSEQ assay, TCR CDR3 regions were amplified from genomic DNA by multiplex PCR. Extracted genomic DNA from each cell subset was spread evenly across all wells of several immunoSEQ 96-well plates, with each plate serving as a replicate. For sorted subsets, approximately 210 ng genomic DNA, equal to 30,000 or so T cell genomes, was loaded into each replicate PCR. The purified libraries were quantified using a Qubit 3.0 fluorometer, sized with a Bioanalyzer 2100, and then quantified again using the KAPA Library Quantification kit. A separate single-read 150-cycle Illumina NextSeq 550 flow cell was used to sequence each immunoSEQ 96-well plate. The original pipeline was this. Because only junctional sequences without quality scores were contained in the immunoSEQ output, filtering matching that applied to full-length reads could not be performed. To assign V/J genes and CDR3, sequences were annotated using PyIR, a Python wrapper for IgBLAST v1.9, with IMGT germline references. Reads were filtered out if the reads had weak V/J assignments (E-value above 1e-6), no CDR3, stop codons, out-of-frame junctions, or ambiguous translated residues. V3J clonotypes were defined by identical inferred V gene, J gene, and CDR3 amino acid sequence. Percentage overlap between repertoires was computed as shared unique clonotypes divided by the size of the smaller repertoire. RTK rarefaction, the Chao1 estimator, and Recon v2.1 estimates of unobserved clonotypes were used to assess repertoire richness. For all TCRbeta clonotypes obtained by the gDNA method from several donors, generation probabilities were computed with OLGA. As stored in TCRdb, this immuneACCESS dataset retains in-frame rearrangements with V and J assigned. A fraction of the clones does not appear; measured against another copy, unresolved V genes explain less than half of the discrepancy, and the remainder lacks a known reason. That table furnishes V, J and clone size, whereas the DNA furnished D and trimming. Across this sample there are over 400,000 clones, with 90% to 97% seen only once. Around 0.067% of the sample belongs to the ten largest clones.

With respect to this clone: The clone's antigen remains unknown. It has no much larger one-base neighbor in the sample; base qualities were not kept.

CDR1 and CDR2 (SGHRS, YFSETQ) derive from the germline V gene. Measured from the cysteine to the phenylalanine, the CDR3 is 13 residues long. The sequence is cut down to CDR3 DNA, 39 bases in frame from base 1. At the junction V is shortened by 1 base and J by 4 bases, with 6 bases in between. Healthy HIV-negative adults with no recently reported acute infections or vaccinations were included as donors. Every donor was a Caucasian adult living in Nashville, Tennessee, USA. CD4+ T cells were enriched by magnetic negative selection; naive cells were then positively selected on CD45RA, and the negative fraction formed the memory subset. Blood was obtained by leukapheresis, after which PBMCs were separated by Ficoll-Histopaque density gradient centrifugation and cryopreserved in liquid nitrogen vapor phase. Purity and quantity of every magnetically sorted T cell population were checked by analytical flow cytometry. From each sorted fraction, genomic DNA was isolated and quantified by UV absorbance on a Nanodrop 2000c.

Recombination connected TRBV5-1 to TRBJ2-1; a confident D gene designation cannot be given. The sequence was collected from a woman aged 25 to 45 in good health. Specimen: naive CD4+ T cells sorted from blood. This sample's cell subset or site label indicates: CD45RA+ positively selected. The DNA sequence is given as TGCGCCAGCAGCTTGTATGGGTACAATGAGCAGTTCTTC. This translates into CASSLYGYNEQFF.